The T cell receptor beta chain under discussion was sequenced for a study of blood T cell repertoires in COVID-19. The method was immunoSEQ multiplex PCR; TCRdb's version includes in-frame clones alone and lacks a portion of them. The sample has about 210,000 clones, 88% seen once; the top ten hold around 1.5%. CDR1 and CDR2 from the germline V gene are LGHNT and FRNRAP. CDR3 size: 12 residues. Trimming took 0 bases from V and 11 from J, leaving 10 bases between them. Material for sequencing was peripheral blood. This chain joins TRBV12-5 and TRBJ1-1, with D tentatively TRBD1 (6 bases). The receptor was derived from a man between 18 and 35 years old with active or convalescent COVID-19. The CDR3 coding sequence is TGTGCTAGTGGTTTGGTAGGGACAAGGGCTTTCTTT. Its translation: CASGLVGTRAFF.